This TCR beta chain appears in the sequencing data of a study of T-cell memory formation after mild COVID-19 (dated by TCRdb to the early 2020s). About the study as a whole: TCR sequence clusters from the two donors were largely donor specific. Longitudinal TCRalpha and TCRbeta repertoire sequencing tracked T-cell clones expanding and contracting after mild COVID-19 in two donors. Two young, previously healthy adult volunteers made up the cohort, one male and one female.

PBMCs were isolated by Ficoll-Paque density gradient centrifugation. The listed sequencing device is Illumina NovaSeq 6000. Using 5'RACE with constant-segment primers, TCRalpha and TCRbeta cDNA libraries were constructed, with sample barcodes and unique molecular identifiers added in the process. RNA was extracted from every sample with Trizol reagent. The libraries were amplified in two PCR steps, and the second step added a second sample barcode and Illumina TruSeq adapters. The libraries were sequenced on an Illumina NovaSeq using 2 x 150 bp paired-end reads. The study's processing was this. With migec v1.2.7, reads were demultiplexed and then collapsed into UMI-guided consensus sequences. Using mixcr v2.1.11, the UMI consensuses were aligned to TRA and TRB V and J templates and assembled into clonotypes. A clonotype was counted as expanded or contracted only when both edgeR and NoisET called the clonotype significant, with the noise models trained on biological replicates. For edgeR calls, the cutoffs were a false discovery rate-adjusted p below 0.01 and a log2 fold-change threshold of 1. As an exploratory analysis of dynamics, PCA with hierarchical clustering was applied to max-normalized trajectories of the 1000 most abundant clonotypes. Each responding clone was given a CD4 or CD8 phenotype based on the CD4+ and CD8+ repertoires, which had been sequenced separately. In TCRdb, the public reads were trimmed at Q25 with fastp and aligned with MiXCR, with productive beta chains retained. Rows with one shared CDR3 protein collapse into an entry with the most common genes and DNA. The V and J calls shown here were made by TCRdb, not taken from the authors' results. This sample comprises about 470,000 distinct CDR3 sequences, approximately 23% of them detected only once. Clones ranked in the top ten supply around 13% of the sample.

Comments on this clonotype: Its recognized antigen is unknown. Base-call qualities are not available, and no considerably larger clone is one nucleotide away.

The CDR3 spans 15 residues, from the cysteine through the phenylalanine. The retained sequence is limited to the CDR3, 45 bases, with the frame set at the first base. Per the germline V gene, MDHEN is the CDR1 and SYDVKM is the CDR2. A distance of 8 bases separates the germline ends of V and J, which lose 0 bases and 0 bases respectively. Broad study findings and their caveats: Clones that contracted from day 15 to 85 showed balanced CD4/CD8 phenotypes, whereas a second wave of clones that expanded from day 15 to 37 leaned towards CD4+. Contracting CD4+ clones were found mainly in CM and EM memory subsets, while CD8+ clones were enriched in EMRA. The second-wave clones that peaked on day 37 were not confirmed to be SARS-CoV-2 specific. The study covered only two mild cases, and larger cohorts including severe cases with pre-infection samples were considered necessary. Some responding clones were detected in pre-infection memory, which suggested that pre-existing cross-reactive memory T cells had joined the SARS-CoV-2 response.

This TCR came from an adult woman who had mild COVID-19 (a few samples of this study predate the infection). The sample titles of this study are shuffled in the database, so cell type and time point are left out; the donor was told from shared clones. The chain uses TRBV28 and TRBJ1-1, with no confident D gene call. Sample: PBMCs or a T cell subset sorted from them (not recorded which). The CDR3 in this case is CASSLWTIMNTEAFF. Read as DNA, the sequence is TGTGCCAGCAGTTTATGGACAATCATGAACACTGAAGCTTTCTTT.